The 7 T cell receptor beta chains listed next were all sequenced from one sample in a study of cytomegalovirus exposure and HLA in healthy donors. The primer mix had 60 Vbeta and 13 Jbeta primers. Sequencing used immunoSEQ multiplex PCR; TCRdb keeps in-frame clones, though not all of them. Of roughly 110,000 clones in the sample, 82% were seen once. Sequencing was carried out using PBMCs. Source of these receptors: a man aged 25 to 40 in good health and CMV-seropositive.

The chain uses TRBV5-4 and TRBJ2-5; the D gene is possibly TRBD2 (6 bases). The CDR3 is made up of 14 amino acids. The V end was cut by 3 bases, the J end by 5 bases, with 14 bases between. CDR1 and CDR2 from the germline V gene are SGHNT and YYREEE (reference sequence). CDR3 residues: CASSWDHRGETQYF. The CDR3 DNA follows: TGTGCCAGCAGCTGGGACCACCGGGGGGAGACCCAGTACTTC. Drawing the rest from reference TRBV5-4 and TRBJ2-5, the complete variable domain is ETGVTQSPTHLIKTRGQQVTLRCSSQSGHNTVSWYQQALGQGPQFIFQYYREEENGRGNFPPRFSGLQFPNYSSELNVNALELDDSALYLCASSWDHRGETQYFGPGTRLLVL.

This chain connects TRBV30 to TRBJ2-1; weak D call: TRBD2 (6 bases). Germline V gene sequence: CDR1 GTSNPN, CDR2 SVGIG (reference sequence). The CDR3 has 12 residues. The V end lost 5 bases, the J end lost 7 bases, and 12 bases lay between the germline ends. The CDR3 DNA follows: TGTGCCTGGGCCCCCGGGGGAAATGAGCAGTTCTTC. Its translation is CAWAPGGNEQFF.

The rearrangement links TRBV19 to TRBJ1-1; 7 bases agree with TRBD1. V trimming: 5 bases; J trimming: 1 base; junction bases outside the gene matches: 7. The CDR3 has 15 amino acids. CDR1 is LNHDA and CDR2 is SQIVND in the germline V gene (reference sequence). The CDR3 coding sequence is TGTGCCAGTAGTTCTCGGGACAGATCGAACACTGAAGCTTTCTTT. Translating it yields CASSSRDRSNTEAFF.

CDR3 nucleotide sequence: TGTGCCAGCAGGGGAGTAAATAATGAAAAACTGTTTTTT. Translation gives CASRGVNNEKLFF. The V and J genes are TRBV6-1 and TRBJ1-4, with unresolved D. Trimming removed 6 bases at V and 4 bases at J, with 9 bases between. Germline assignment: CDR1 MNHNS and CDR2 SASEGT. The CDR3 runs 13 residues.

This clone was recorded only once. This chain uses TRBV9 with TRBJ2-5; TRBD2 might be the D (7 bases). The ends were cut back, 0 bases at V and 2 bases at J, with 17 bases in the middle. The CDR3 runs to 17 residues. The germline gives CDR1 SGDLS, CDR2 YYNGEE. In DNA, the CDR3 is TGTGCCAGCAGCGTAGAGGGAACAGGGAGGGAGCAAGAGACCCAGTACTTC. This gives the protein CASSVEGTGREQETQYF.

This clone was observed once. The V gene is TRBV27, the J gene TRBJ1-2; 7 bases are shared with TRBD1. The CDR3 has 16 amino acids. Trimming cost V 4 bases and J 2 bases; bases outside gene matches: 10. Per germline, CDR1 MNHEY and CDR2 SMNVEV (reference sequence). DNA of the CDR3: TGTGCCAGCAGTTCAACGATAGGGGGCCGGAACTATGGCTACACCTTC. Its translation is CASSSTIGGRNYGYTF.

The CDR3 protein is CASSLVTPGGYTF. CDR3 DNA sequence: TGTGCCAGCAGCTTGGTGACTCCAGGGGGCTACACCTTC. J is TRBJ1-2 and V is TRBV5-6, with a possible D match to TRBD1 (5 bases). Deletions cut 0 bases from V and 8 bases from J, with 11 bases between. The CDR3 totals 13 residues. Germline assignment: CDR1 SGHDT and CDR2 YYEEEE.